This T cell receptor (beta chain) is from a study of regulatory T cells in long-lasting Graves disease. At the level of the study: Graves' disease counted as persistent after over 5 years of antithyroid drugs with positive TSH receptor antibodies.

With V trimmed by 4 bases and J by 7 bases, 4 bases remained unmatched. CDR1 and CDR2 from the germline V gene are SEHNR and FQNEAQ (reference sequence). The length of the CDR3 is 14 residues. Sequencing libraries for TCR beta were prepared with iRepertoire HTBI primers and Arm-PCR of CDR3 regions. Original analysis: Samples jointly harbored 62 TRBV and about 15 TRBJ segments. TCRdb re-called the multiplex PCR reads with MiXCR, one entry per CDR3 protein. The V and J calls and clone size come from TCRdb's table, not from the authors' own analysis. The top ten hold under 55% of the sample, which has about 660,000 distinct CDR3 sequences, approximately 29% seen once. The time point here: persistent/refractory GD, antithyroid drugs over 5 years with positive TRAb. From PBMCs, RNA was extracted and then used to make the TCR library.

This clonotype originated in a female donor with Graves disease. The starting material was peripheral blood mononuclear cells (PBMCs), obtained when the disease was refractory, from a patient treated with antithyroid drugs. The chain has TRBV7-9 and TRBJ1-4, with 9 bases that match TRBD1. DNA of the CDR3: TGTGCCAGCAGCTGGACAGGGGATGTTGAAAAACTGTTTTTT. It codes for CASSWTGDVEKLFF.